The source of this T cell receptor beta chain is a study of blood T cell repertoires in COVID-19. TCRdb's table, derived via immunoSEQ multiplex PCR, lists solely in-frame clones and lacks some. The sample holds about 330,000 clones, approximately 85% seen once. The ends were cut back, 3 bases at V and 0 bases at J, with 3 bases in the middle. CDR1 is SGHTA and CDR2 is FQGNSA in the germline V gene. The CDR3 totals 13 residues. The sequence was obtained from a woman in her fifties or sixties with acute or convalescent COVID-19. V and J are TRBV7-2 and TRBJ2-1; no clear D gene. Sequencing was performed on peripheral blood. This chain's CDR3 is CASSLSSYNEQFF. The CDR3 DNA reads as TGTGCCAGCAGCTTGAGCTCCTACAATGAGCAGTTCTTC.